What follows are 19 T cell receptor beta chains derived from one specimen sequenced in a study of Graves' ophthalmopathy and Graves' hyperthyroidism. The sequenced template was RNA, covering the TCR beta CDR3 region. A first-round RT-PCR used HTBI primers, followed by a second-round multiplex PCR. One entry per CDR3 protein results from TCRdb running MiXCR on the multiplex PCR reads. The sample carries around 590,000 distinct CDR3 sequences, approximately 35% recorded once. Sequencing input: peripheral blood or thyroid tissue (not recorded which). These receptors were obtained from an adult man with Graves' hyperthyroidism.

The chain has TRBV6-1 and TRBJ2-7; no firm D call. The germline V and J ends were trimmed by 1 base and 6 bases, with 16 bases remaining between them. The CDR3 loop spans 15 amino acids. From germline, CDR1 is MNHNS and CDR2 SASEGT. The CDR3 protein is CASSEVNVRQFEQYF. The CDR3 coding sequence is TGTGCCAGCAGTGAAGTGAACGTTCGTCAATTCGAGCAGTACTTC.

The chain uses TRBV15 and TRBJ1-2; 10 positions match TRBD1. Germline loops: CDR1 LNHNV, CDR2 YYDKDF (reference sequence). CDR3 length equals 14 residues. Trimming removed 4 bases from V and 5 bases from J; junction bases left unmatched: 4. The DNA of the CDR3 is TGTGCCACCAGCACCGGGACAGGGGTATATGGCTACACCTTC. Its protein is CATSTGTGVYGYTF.

The chain combines TRBV11-1 with TRBJ2-1; D gene uncertain. This CDR3 spans 17 amino acids. Trimming removed 3 bases at V and 0 bases at J, with 15 bases between. Germline V gene data show CDR1 as SGHAT and CDR2 as FQDESV (reference sequence). The CDR3 region has the DNA TGTGCCAGCAGCTTGTCTACTTCTTCGGCCTCCTACAATGAGCAGTTCTTC. Protein product: CASSLSTSSASYNEQFF.

This clonotype was picked up a small number of times. The chain has TRBV19 and TRBJ1-5, with D uncertain. The germline CDR1 and CDR2 sequences are LNHDA and SQIVND (reference sequence). The CDR3 has 15 amino acids. V lost 5 bases and J lost 0, with 11 bases in between. The CDR3: CASSAAGNSNQPQHF. The CDR3 DNA reads TGTGCCAGTAGTGCCGCCGGTAATAGCAATCAGCCCCAGCATTTT. The full variable domain, completed using reference TRBV19 and TRBJ1-5, is DGGITQSPKYLFRKEGQNVTLSCEQNLNHDAMYWYRQDPGQGLRLIYYSQIVNDFQKGDIAEGYSVSREKKESFPLTVTSAQKNPTAFYLCASSAAGNSNQPQHFGDGTRLSIL.

This clonotype appeared many times. The CDR3 coding sequence is TGTGCCAGCAGCCAAGGTCTCCTCTATGGCTACACCTTC. Translating gives CASSQGLLYGYTF. This chain joins TRBV14 and TRBJ1-2, with D unresolved. Trimming pared 1 base from V and 4 bases from J, leaving 7 bases between. Germline values: CDR1 SGHDN, CDR2 FVKESK. The CDR3 sequence is 13 residues long.

This chain connects TRBV15 to TRBJ2-7; the match to TRBD1 covers 10 bases. The length of the CDR3 is 15 residues. The J segment lost 3 bases and the V segment lost 3 bases, leaving 5 bases of the junction unmatched. Germline CDR1 and CDR2: LNHNV and YYDKDF (reference sequence). CDR3 loop: CATSRAGTGVYEQYF. DNA of the CDR3: TGTGCCACCAGCAGGGCCGGGACAGGGGTCTACGAGCAGTACTTC.

V gene TRBV7-2 combines with J gene TRBJ2-5, with 8 bases lining up with TRBD2. The J call may be wrong; the DNA end is better matched by TRBJ2-4. Germline CDR1 is SGHTA and CDR2 is FQGNSA. This CDR3 comprises 14 residues. CDR3 sequence (DNA): TGTGCCAGCAGCTATACCGGGACTAGAAACATTCAGTACTTC. Amino acids: CASSYTGTRNIQYF.

This clonotype has ten or more counts. The rearrangement links TRBV7-3 to TRBJ1-1; D perhaps matches TRBD1 (5 bases). V lost 0 bases and J lost 8, with 10 bases in between. The CDR3 is 13 residues long. Germline V gene data show CDR1 as SGHTA and CDR2 as FQGTGA. This chain's CDR3 is CASSLTGNREAFF. In nucleotides, the CDR3 is TGTGCCAGCAGCTTAACGGGGAACAGGGAAGCTTTCTTT.

This clonotype was seen more than once but under ten times. The gene calls are TRBV7-2 and TRBJ1-1, with D maybe TRBD1 (6 bases). This CDR3 spans 15 amino acids. The germline V and J ends were trimmed by 7 bases and 0 bases, with 15 bases remaining between them. Germline CDR1 and CDR2: SGHTA and FQGNSA. Here the CDR3 reads CASNTREGVNTEAFF. The CDR3 DNA sequence: TGTGCCAGCAACACCCGGGAGGGGGTGAACACTGAAGCTTTCTTT.

The rearrangement links TRBV5-5 to TRBJ2-7; D call uncertain. Trimming stripped 10 bases from V and 3 bases from J, with 11 bases between. Per germline, CDR1 SGHKS and CDR2 YYEKEE (reference sequence). This CDR3 has 11 amino acids. CDR3 sequence (DNA): TGTGCCTGGAGCCCCCTCTACGAGCAGTACTTC. Its translation: CAWSPLYEQYF.

V usage is TRBV11-2 and J usage is TRBJ1-2, with a weak D call TRBD1 (5 bases). This CDR3 contains 14 residues. V gave up 5 bases and J gave up 4 bases, with 14 bases separating them. Germline assignment: CDR1 SGHAT and CDR2 FQNNGV. This chain's CDR3 is CASSTNQGLYGYTF. The CDR3 nucleotides read TGTGCCAGCAGCACGAACCAGGGACTCTATGGCTACACCTTC.

This clonotype was found many times. CDR3 sequence: CASSLDSTRPSWETQYF. The CDR3 DNA reads TGTGCCAGCAGCTTAGACTCAACGAGGCCTAGCTGGGAGACCCAGTACTTC. The rearrangement uses TRBV11-2 and TRBJ2-5, with D possibly being TRBD2 (5 bases). This CDR3 comprises 17 residues. Trimming shortened V by 0 bases and J by 5 bases, and 19 bases separated the two germline ends. In germline, CDR1 is SGHAT, CDR2 FQNNGV.

The V and J genes are TRBV14 and TRBJ2-3; a possible D gene is TRBD2 (5 bases). Germline CDR1 SGHDN, CDR2 FVKESK. V was pared by 0 bases and J by 4 bases, with 8 bases between. This CDR3 has 14 amino acids. CDR3 residues: CASSQDRGSDTQYF. CDR3 nucleotide sequence: TGTGCCAGCAGCCAAGATCGGGGATCAGATACGCAGTATTTT.

This clonotype was seen a few times. The V call is TRBV5-6, the J call TRBJ1-2; D not resolved. Germline CDR1 SGHDT, CDR2 YYEEEE. This CDR3 region has 12 residues. Between the trimmed V and J ends, which lost 0 bases and 13 bases, there was a span of 13 bases. DNA of the CDR3: TGTGCCAGCAGCTTGGTGGCCGGGCCTCTCACCTTC. It encodes CASSLVAGPLTF. Drawing the rest from reference TRBV5-6 and TRBJ1-2, the complete variable domain is DAGVTQSPTHLIKTRGQQVTLRCSPKSGHDTVSWYQQALGQGPQFIFQYYEEEERQRGNFPDRFSGHQFPNYSSELNVNALLLGDSALYLCASSLVAGPLTFGSGTRLTVV.

The V and J genes are TRBV15 and TRBJ1-1; D is unresolved. CDR3 length: 14 amino acids. The V gene's germline CDR1 is LNHNV and CDR2 YYDKDF (reference sequence). Between the trimmed V and J ends, which lost 0 bases and 1 base, there was a span of 6 bases. DNA of the CDR3: TGTGCCACCAGCAGAGATCCGTCGAACACTGAAGCTTTCTTT. Its translation is CATSRDPSNTEAFF.

The chain uses TRBV25-1 and TRBJ1-6; TRBD1 matches at 8 bases. The CDR3 consists of 14 residues. Germline assignment: CDR1 MGHDK and CDR2 SYGVNS. With V trimmed by 9 bases and J by 9 bases, 10 bases remained unmatched. CDR3 loop: CARWSRDRISPLHF. DNA for the CDR3: TGTGCCAGATGGTCCCGGGACAGGATTTCACCCCTCCACTTT.

This clonotype was seen ten or more times. J is TRBJ1-4 and V is TRBV7-8, with unresolved D. The germline CDR1 and CDR2 sequences are SGHVS and FQNEAQ. The length of the CDR3 is 14 residues. V shed 1 base and J shed 5 bases, with 8 bases lying between them. The CDR3, as DNA: TGTGCCAGCAGCTTAGAGCACTGGAATGAAAAACTGTTTTTT. Its translation is CASSLEHWNEKLFF.

There are many counts of this clonotype. This chain connects TRBV6-5 to TRBJ2-5; the D gene is possibly TRBD2 (6 bases). The CDR3 spans 14 residues. Looked up from germline, CDR1 is MNHEY and CDR2 is SVGAGI. Trimming stripped 2 bases from V and 5 bases from J, with 12 bases between. The DNA for the CDR3 is TGTGCCAGCAGTTACGCGGGATTCACGGAGACCCAGTACTTC. As protein: CASSYAGFTETQYF.

The chain uses TRBV7-2 and TRBJ2-2; TRBD2 is a possible D gene (5 bases). The ends were cut back, 5 bases at V and 3 bases at J, with 16 bases in the middle. Germline assignment: CDR1 SGHTA and CDR2 FQGNSA. CDR3 size: 16 residues. The CDR3 protein is CASSAFTSGYTGELFF. For the CDR3, the DNA is TGTGCCAGCAGCGCCTTTACTAGTGGGTACACCGGGGAGCTGTTTTTT.